The T cell receptor (beta chain) under discussion was sequenced for a study of T cells in Graves' hyperthyroidism and ophthalmopathy. RNA transcripts yielded amplified TCR beta CDR3 regions. Initially, a first-round RT-PCR of the TCR CDR3 employed the HTBI primer set. Each CDR3 protein is one row after TCRdb ran MiXCR on the multiplex PCR reads. The repertoire has around 380,000 distinct CDR3 sequences, around an eighth of them found once; the top ten carry about 20%. A few counts support this clonotype. The V gene's germline CDR1 is MDHEN and CDR2 SYDVKM. This CDR3 spans 14 amino acids. V was trimmed by 2 bases and J by 7 bases, leaving 14 bases between them.

The sequenced sample consisted of blood. The V call is TRBV28, the J call TRBJ1-1; D not resolved. The clonotype comes from a man younger than 40 with Graves' hyperthyroidism that later progressed to Graves' ophthalmopathy. The DNA of the CDR3 is TGTGCCAGCAGTTTAAGTCGGAGTCCCCTTGAAGCTTTCTTT. Amino acid sequence: CASSLSRSPLEAFF.